These 29 T cell receptor beta chains were all obtained from the same sample, sequenced in a study of T cells in Graves' hyperthyroidism and ophthalmopathy. There were TCR beta CDR3 regions amplified from RNA transcripts. HTBI primers were employed in a first-round RT-PCR of the TCR CDR3. TCRdb re-called the multiplex PCR reads with MiXCR, one entry per CDR3 protein. The table has approximately 700,000 distinct CDR3 sequences, about 45% seen once. The sequencing input was peripheral blood or thyroid tissue (not recorded which). These receptors all come from an adult man with Graves' disease, either hyperthyroidism or ophthalmopathy (not recorded which).

The chain has TRBV20-1 and TRBJ1-2; 8 bases are a match to TRBD1. Looked up from germline, CDR1 is DFQATT and CDR2 is SNEGSKA (reference sequence). Germline trimming cut 1 base from V and 4 bases from J; bases unmatched to any gene: 8. The CDR3 has 15 residues. CDR3 protein: CSARARGQGVYGYTF. CDR3 DNA sequence: TGCAGTGCTAGAGCCCGCGGACAGGGCGTCTATGGCTACACCTTC.

This clonotype appeared a few times. V gene TRBV9 combines with J gene TRBJ1-2; 7 bases line up with TRBD1. The CDR3 is made up of 14 amino acids. The germline V gene has CDR1 SGDLS and CDR2 YYNGEE. The junction had 5 bases not matched to a gene; V was cut back by 1 base and J by 5 bases. The CDR3 DNA sequence: TGTGCCAGCAGCGTAACAGGGGCGCGGTATGGCTACACCTTC. It is translated as CASSVTGARYGYTF.

A note on this clonotype: A read error may be the cause here, since a much bigger clone is one base away. The CDR3 does not close with the conserved phenylalanine or tryptophan, likely indicating a read error. V gene TRBV7-6 combines with J gene TRBJ1-3, with D maybe TRBD1 (6 bases). The V gene lost 4 bases and the J gene lost 4 bases, with 20 bases spanning the gap. Germline loops: CDR1 SGHVS, CDR2 FNYEAQ. This CDR3 is 17 amino acids long. CDR3 in amino acids: CASSSTRPDRDGNTIYL. CDR3 bases: TGTGCCAGCAGCTCTACCCGCCCGGACAGAGACGGAAACACCATATATTTA.

This clonotype was picked up a small number of times. The chain uses TRBV15 and TRBJ2-5, with D unresolved. The last part of the DNA fits TRBJ2-1 better; the J call may be wrong. This CDR3 is built from 13 residues. CDR1 is LNHNV and CDR2 is YYDKDF in the germline V gene (reference sequence). The CDR3, as DNA: TGTGCCACCAGCAGAGCGGTGAACGATGAGCAGTTCTTC. This translates into CATSRAVNDEQFF.

V usage is TRBV25-1 and J usage is TRBJ1-6; no clear D gene. V lost 6 bases, J lost 5 bases, and 8 bases lay in between. This CDR3 has 13 amino acids. In germline, CDR1 is MGHDK, CDR2 SYGVNS. The CDR3: CASRGLDNSPLHF. DNA for the CDR3: TGTGCCAGCAGAGGGCTAGATAATTCACCCCTCCACTTT.

V gene TRBV7-9 combines with J gene TRBJ2-5, with 12 bases aligning to TRBD1. Germline CDR1 is SEHNR and CDR2 is FQNEAQ (reference sequence). Unmatched junction bases numbered 13, after V lost 9 bases and J lost 5 bases. This CDR3 comprises 16 residues. In nucleotides, the CDR3 is TGTGCCAGTACCATCGCGGGACAGGGGGCGCGGGAGACCCAGTACTTC. Encoded protein: CASTIAGQGARETQYF.

There are many counts of this clonotype. The chain uses TRBV29-1 and TRBJ1-2; maybe TRBD1 (6 bases). Germline V gene lookup returns CDR1 SQVTM and CDR2 ANQGSEA. Between the trimmed V and J ends, which lost 6 bases and 8 bases, there was a span of 19 bases. CDR3 size: 13 residues. In nucleotides, the CDR3 is TGCAGCGTCCCGCCTAGGGGGAGTCACGGCTACACCTTC. This translates into CSVPPRGSHGYTF.

The CDR3 sequence is CSVDGLLGGEKLFF. The CDR3 DNA follows: TGCAGCGTTGACGGACTATTAGGCGGGGAAAAACTGTTTTTT. The rearrangement joins TRBV29-1 to TRBJ1-4, with no clear D. V was shortened by 3 bases and J by 8 bases, with 16 bases between the two germline ends. This CDR3 is 14 amino acids long. Looked up from germline, CDR1 is SQVTM and CDR2 is ANQGSEA.

A few counts support this clonotype. This chain uses TRBV7-9 with TRBJ1-1, with 10 bases that match TRBD1. V dropped 3 bases and J dropped 3; count of bases not matched to a gene: 13. CDR1 is SEHNR, CDR2 FQNEAQ, per germline (reference sequence). CDR3 length equals 18 residues. The CDR3 reads CASSFSRTDRGLDTEAFF. Here the CDR3 DNA reads TGTGCCAGCAGCTTCTCTCGAACCGACAGGGGGCTTGACACTGAAGCTTTCTTT.

This clonotype came up many times. CDR3 loop: CATSDSGVGHQPQHF. The DNA for the CDR3 is TGTGCCACCAGTGATTCCGGAGTTGGTCATCAGCCCCAGCATTTT. The chain couples TRBV24-1 to TRBJ1-5; no reliable D call. The CDR3 consists of 15 residues. Germline lookup yields CDR1 KGHDR and CDR2 SFDVKD. The V end was cut by 2 bases, the J end by 5 bases, with 12 bases between.

This clonotype was picked up a small number of times. The gene calls are TRBV7-9 and TRBJ2-7; TRBD2 aligns across 9 bases. Germline trimming cut 6 bases from V and 2 bases from J; bases unmatched to any gene: 11. The CDR3 has 16 residues. The germline V gene has CDR1 SEHNR and CDR2 FQNEAQ (reference sequence). The CDR3 loop is CASSLSSGGTTYEQYF. DNA of the CDR3: TGTGCCAGCAGTTTATCGAGCGGGGGGACTACCTACGAGCAGTACTTC. Combining the CDR3 with reference TRBV7-9 and TRBJ2-7 gives the whole variable domain DTGVSQNPRHKITKRGQNVTFRCDPISEHNRLYWYRQTLGQGPEFLTYFQNEAQLEKSRLLSDRFSAERPKGSFSTLEIQRTEQGDSAMYLCASSLSSGGTTYEQYFGPGTRLTVT.

This clonotype was seen many times. The V and J genes are TRBV15 and TRBJ1-2; D unclear. The CDR3 spans 15 residues. Trimming took 0 bases from V and 4 from J, leaving 12 bases between them. The V gene's germline CDR1 is LNHNV and CDR2 YYDKDF (reference sequence). CDR3 sequence (DNA): TGTGCCACCAGCAGAGATCTCAACGGTCCCTATGGCTACACCTTC. As protein: CATSRDLNGPYGYTF.

This clonotype was seen at least ten times. The V call is TRBV29-1, the J call TRBJ1-2; D perhaps matches TRBD1 (6 bases). Trimming removed 3 bases from V and 0 bases from J, with 14 bases in between. Per the germline V gene, CDR1 is SQVTM and CDR2 is ANQGSEA. The CDR3 spans 15 residues. Here the CDR3 reads CSVDRGAQANYGYTF. The CDR3 nucleotides are TGCAGCGTTGATCGGGGGGCGCAGGCTAACTATGGCTACACCTTC.

The genes are TRBV20-1 and TRBJ1-3; D is ambiguous. The CDR3 is 11 amino acids. Germline loops: CDR1 DFQATT, CDR2 SNEGSKA (reference sequence). Trimming took off 4 bases at V and 2 bases at J, with 3 bases between the two ends. The CDR3 loop is CSAKAGNTIYF. CDR3 in DNA: TGCAGTGCTAAGGCTGGAAACACCATATATTTT.

CDR3 amino acids: CSSRSSGGELFF. The DNA for the CDR3 is TGCAGCAGCCGATCTAGTGGCGGGGAGCTGTTTTTT. This chain joins TRBV29-1 and TRBJ2-2; D ambiguous. V gave up 8 bases and J gave up 7 bases, with 14 bases separating them. Germline V gene data show CDR1 as SQVTM and CDR2 as ANQGSEA. The CDR3 runs 12 residues.

This clonotype was seen a few times. The J gene is TRBJ1-1, the V gene TRBV7-9, with D unresolved. This CDR3 contains 16 residues. In germline, CDR1 is SEHNR, CDR2 FQNEAQ (reference sequence). V shed 5 bases and J shed 1 base, with 17 bases lying between them. As DNA, the CDR3 is TGTGCCAGCAGCGTCGCACGGGGTTTGGGGAACACTGAAGCTTTCTTT. It translates to CASSVARGLGNTEAFF.

Comment on this clonotype: A read error may produce the germline difference seen at one junction end. The J gene is TRBJ2-7, the V gene TRBV7-8; D gene unclear. This CDR3 is 10 amino acids long. Germline lookup yields CDR1 SGHVS and CDR2 FQNEAQ. CDR3 sequence (DNA): TGCGCCAGCAGCCCCCTCGGGCTGTACTTC. Translating it yields CASSPLGLYF.

This chain links TRBV6-2 or TRBV6-3 with TRBJ2-5, with 11 nucleotides matching TRBD2. V lost 6 bases and J lost 2; bases outside the gene matches: 5. Germline CDR1 reads MNHEY; CDR2 reads SVGEGT. The CDR3 covers 15 residues. The CDR3 sequence is CASRPGLAVQETQYF. DNA for the CDR3: TGTGCCAGCAGGCCGGGACTAGCGGTACAAGAGACCCAGTACTTC.

The rearrangement links TRBV19 to TRBJ2-3, with D perhaps being TRBD1 or TRBD2 (5 bases each). The CDR3 runs 14 residues. Germline CDR1 is LNHDA and CDR2 is SQIVND (reference sequence). Trimming cost V 6 bases and J 0 bases, with 10 bases left between them. The CDR3 nucleotides are TGTGCCAGTAGACCGGGGCCGAGCACAGATACGCAGTATTTT. The encoded protein is CASRPGPSTDTQYF.

Remarks on this clonotype: Mismatch with germline at one junction end may stem from a read error. The rearrangement joins TRBV9 to TRBJ1-2; 8 bases match TRBD1. This CDR3 region has 12 residues. Germline CDR1 SGDLS, CDR2 YYNGEE. The CDR3 DNA reads as TGTGCCAGCAGTCGACAGGGGTATGGCCACACCTTC. It codes for CASSRQGYGHTF.

This sequence joins TRBV6-5 and TRBJ2-5; 9 nucleotides align to TRBD2. The CDR3 is 16 amino acids. Trimming took 8 bases from V and 2 from J; bases not matched to a gene: 12. From germline, CDR1 is MNHEY and CDR2 SVGAGI. CDR3: CASGPYGAGGQETQYF. CDR3 nucleotide sequence: TGTGCCAGCGGCCCCTATGGCGCGGGAGGGCAAGAGACCCAGTACTTC.

J is TRBJ2-7 and V is TRBV5-1; 11 bases fit TRBD1. This CDR3 has 15 amino acids. V shed 1 base and J 5 bases; nucleotides not matched to a gene: 5. The germline gives CDR1 SGHRS, CDR2 YFSETQ. The CDR3 bases are TGCGCCAGCAGCTTGAGGACAGGGGGCTTCGACGAGCAGTACTTC. Its translation is CASSLRTGGFDEQYF.

A word on this clonotype: A read error may account for a junction end that differs from germline. The chain uses TRBV19 and TRBJ2-5; 13 bases agree with TRBD2. Germline V lookup: CDR1 LNHDA, CDR2 SQIVND (reference sequence). The CDR3 sequence is 16 residues long. The CDR3 sequence is CASSTRTSGSPETQCF. Here the CDR3 DNA reads TGTGCCAGTAGTACCCGGACTAGCGGGAGTCCAGAGACCCAGTGCTTC.

About this clonotype: A much larger clone sits a single nucleotide away, making a read error possible. CDR3: CASSVVQGAITGELFF. The CDR3 nucleotides are TGTGCCAGCAGCGTAGTCCAGGGGGCGATCACCGGGGAGCTGTTTTTT. V usage is TRBV9 and J usage is TRBJ2-2; 8 nucleotides match TRBD1. J lost 4 bases, V lost 0 bases, and 5 bases had no gene match. The germline gives CDR1 SGDLS, CDR2 YYNGEE. This CDR3 region has 16 residues.

The V call is TRBV7-9, the J call TRBJ2-2; 9 bases are a match to TRBD1. The CDR3 spans 14 residues. Germline loops: CDR1 SEHNR, CDR2 FQNEAQ (reference sequence). V was clipped by 6 bases and J by 6 bases; unmatched bases: 5. CDR3 in DNA: TGTGCCAGCAGTTCGGACAGGGGCGCCGGGGAGCTGTTTTTT. This codes for CASSSDRGAGELFF.

Ten or more counts support this clonotype. The gene calls are TRBV29-1 and TRBJ1-4, with D possibly being TRBD1 (5 bases). The CDR3 consists of 13 residues. The germline V gene encodes CDR1 SQVTM and CDR2 ANQGSEA. V was clipped by 6 bases and J by 5 bases, with 13 bases between them. As DNA, the CDR3 is TGCAGCGTCCCGGGACCGAACAATGAAAAACTGTTTTTT. Translating gives CSVPGPNNEKLFF.

The chain has TRBV10-3 and TRBJ1-4; a weak D match, TRBD1 (5 bases). CDR3 length equals 13 residues. CDR1 and CDR2 (germline): ENHRY, SYGVKD. Between the trimmed V and J ends, which lost 4 bases and 7 bases, there was a span of 10 bases. In DNA, the CDR3 is TGTGCCATCAGTGCCTCGGGGGGTGAAAAACTGTTTTTT. It yields the protein CAISASGGEKLFF.

This clonotype has at least ten counts. The chain couples TRBV5-1 to TRBJ1-2, with 7 bases that match TRBD1. The CDR3 totals 12 residues. From germline, CDR1 is SGHRS and CDR2 YFSETQ. Trimming cost V 5 bases and J 6 bases; bases outside gene matches: 4. CDR3 in DNA: TGCGCCAGCAGGACAGGGTCCCATGGCTACACCTTC. This gives the protein CASRTGSHGYTF. Looking up the rest from reference TRBV5-1 and TRBJ1-2 gives the full variable domain: KAGVTQTPRYLIKTRGQQVTLSCSPISGHRSVSWYQQTPGQGLQFLFEYFSETQRNKGNFPGRFSGRQFSNSRSEMNVSTLELGDSALYLCASRTGSHGYTFGSGTRLTVV.

This clonotype was seen ten or more times. This chain uses TRBV9 with TRBJ1-2; TRBD1 is a possible D gene (5 bases). CDR1 SGDLS and CDR2 YYNGEE come from the germline V gene. The germline V and J ends were trimmed by 7 bases and 4 bases, with 17 bases remaining between them. The CDR3 extends over 14 amino acids. CDR3 nucleotides: TGTGCCAGCTCCGGGGCAGGGATTCTCTATGGCTACACCTTC. Amino acids: CASSGAGILYGYTF.